A selection of T cell receptor beta chains follows, all from one sample in a study of CD8 T cells in ankylosing spondylitis. TCRdb re-analysed the 5' RACE reads in MiXCR, keeping a single row per CDR3 protein. The sample shows approximately 500,000 distinct CDR3 sequences, 10% to 15% of them seen only once. Input material: blood, either unsorted or a sorted T cell fraction (not recorded which). These receptor sequences come from a male donor with ankylosing spondylitis. CDR3s include the opening cysteine and the closing phenylalanine or tryptophan. The D gene is left open where the match is weak. Clone size is stated in some rows and not others, as once, few, many or a class when expanded.

v_call	d_call	j_call	clone_size	cdr3_nt	cdr3_aa
TRBV15	TRBD1	TRBJ1-4	few	TGTGCCACCAGCAATGACAGGGGGCCGAGCGAAAAACTGTTTTTT	CATSNDRGPSEKLFF
TRBV21-1	.	TRBJ2-2	.	TGTGCCAGCAGCTTGGGACTAGCGGGAGAGGGCACCGGGGAGCTGTTTTTT	CASSLGLAGEGTGELFF
TRBV29-1	.	TRBJ2-4	many	TGCAGCGCCACAACTGCGGAGAGCATTCAGTACTTC	CSATTAESIQYF
TRBV5-1	.	TRBJ2-3	few	TGCGCCAGCGCCTCTACAGAACTCACAGATACGCAGTATTTT	CASASTELTDTQYF
TRBV3-1	TRBD2	TRBJ2-3	few	TGTGCCAGCAGCCAACTAACGACTAGCGGGTCAGATACGCAGTATTTT	CASSQLTTSGSDTQYF
TRBV7-8	.	TRBJ1-6	few	TGTGCCAGCAGCTTAGCGCATGGTTGGGATTCACCCCTCCACTTT	CASSLAHGWDSPLHF
TRBV20-1	.	TRBJ2-1	.	TGCAGTGCTAAGGTGGGGAATGAGCAGTTCTTC	CSAKVGNEQFF
TRBV3-1	.	TRBJ2-2	few	TGTGCCAGTCAGCGGCAGAACACCGGGGAGCTGTTTTTT	CASQRQNTGELFF
TRBV20-1	.	TRBJ1-5	.	TGCAGTGTACTAGGGGAGAGTGTGGAACAGCCCCAGCATTTT	CSVLGESVEQPQHF
TRBV9	.	TRBJ2-3	few	TGTGCCAGCAGCGTGCCTTCCCTGAGTGCAGTGGTGGGCACAGATACGCAGTATTTT	CASSVPSLSAVVGTDTQYF
TRBV6-1	.	TRBJ1-4	many	TGTGCCAGCAGTGGTTTGTCGGCGAATGAAAAACTGTTTTTT	CASSGLSANEKLFF
TRBV5-1	TRBD2	TRBJ2-1	many	TGCGCCAGCAGCTATGGACTAGCGGGGATGTACAATGAGCAGTTCTTC	CASSYGLAGMYNEQFF
TRBV9	.	TRBJ1-2	many	TGTGCCAGCAGCGTAGGAGGGGAAGGCTACACCTTC	CASSVGGEGYTF
TRBV20-1	.	TRBJ2-5	.	TGCAGTGCTGTAGCTCGATCAGGGTTGGAGACCCAGTACTTC	CSAVARSGLETQYF
TRBV28	TRBD2	TRBJ2-1	many	TGTGCCAGCACAACCCTGGGAGGGTGGAATGAGCAGTTCTTC	CASTTLGGWNEQFF
TRBV6-1	TRBD2	TRBJ2-2	.	TGTGCCAGCAGAAACCCGACTAGCGGGGCGAACACCGGGGAGCTGTTTTTT	CASRNPTSGANTGELFF
TRBV5-1	.	TRBJ1-2	many	TGCGCCAGCAGCTTGAGGGCAGACCACTATGGCTACACCTTC	CASSLRADHYGYTF
TRBV30	.	TRBJ2-1	.	TGTGCCTGGAGTTTGCGGAATGAGCAGTTCTTC	CAWSLRNEQFF
TRBV29-1	TRBD1	TRBJ1-2	few	TGCAGCGCTCAATTGGGACAGTCTAACTATGGCTACACCTTC	CSAQLGQSNYGYTF
TRBV7-9	.	TRBJ1-1	.	TGTGCCAGCAGCTTAGCCGAGGAAGCTTTCTTT	CASSLAEEAFF
TRBV24-1	.	TRBJ2-3	few	TGTGCCACCAGTGATTTGGAGGGCTTAACTAGCACAGATACGCAGTATTTT	CATSDLEGLTSTDTQYF
TRBV5-1	.	TRBJ1-1	.	TGCGCCAGCACCGTTGATGGTTCAAGTACTGAAGCTTTCTTT	CASTVDGSSTEAFF
TRBV5-1	TRBD1	TRBJ1-1	once	TGCGCCAGCAGCAAGGAGGGGACAGGGAACACTGAAGCTTTCTTT	CASSKEGTGNTEAFF
TRBV6-1	TRBD1	TRBJ1-4	few	TGTGCCAGCAGCCTCAATACAGGGGTCTCAGAAAAACTGTTTTTT	CASSLNTGVSEKLFF
TRBV11-2	TRBD1	TRBJ2-3	few	TGTGCCAGCAGCTCGCCCCGGGACAGGTGGTACAATACGCAGTATTTT	CASSSPRDRWYNTQYF
TRBV4-2	.	TRBJ2-2	.	TGTGCCAGCAGCCAAGAAACGGGACGACTGGGCGGGGAGCTGTTTTTT	CASSQETGRLGGELFF
TRBV11-3	TRBD1	TRBJ1-1	few	TGTGCCAGCAAAGGGGGCGTTTTGAACACTGAAGCTTTCTTT	CASKGGVLNTEAFF
TRBV3-1	.	TRBJ2-5	many	TGTGCCAGCAGCCAGCGCGGGCAAGAGACCCAGTACTTC	CASSQRGQETQYF
TRBV7-2	.	TRBJ1-3	once	TGTGCCAGCAGCTTAGCGGGGTCAAACACCATATATTTT	CASSLAGSNTIYF
TRBV11-2	TRBD1	TRBJ1-1	.	TGTGCCAGCAGCTTAAGGGGGCAGTTTGGCGCTGAAGCTTTCTTT	CASSLRGQFGAEAFF
TRBV2	.	TRBJ1-6	few	TGTGCCAGCAGATTCATGGGACGAAATTCACCCCTCCACTTT	CASRFMGRNSPLHF
TRBV3-1	.	TRBJ1-5	many	TGTGCCAGCAGCCAGTTTCGAGGTCAGCCCCAGCATTTT	CASSQFRGQPQHF
TRBV20-1	TRBD2	TRBJ2-1	few	TGCAGTGCTCCGGGAAGAGCGGGAGGGAATGAGCAGTTCTTC	CSAPGRAGGNEQFF
TRBV19	.	TRBJ1-1	.	TGTGCCAGTAGCGCGGCTGAAGCTTTCTTT	CASSAAEAFF
TRBV20-1	.	TRBJ1-6	.	TGCAGTGCTAGCACCCAGGAGCGTGAACCCCTCCACTTT	CSASTQEREPLHF
TRBV25-1	TRBD1	TRBJ1-4	many	TGTGCCCCTACCACCGGGACAGGGGTTGAAAAACTGTTTTTT	CAPTTGTGVEKLFF
TRBV9	.	TRBJ2-3	.	TGTGCCAGCAGCGAGGGGCACAGCGTCTCTAGCACAGATACGCAGTATTTT	CASSEGHSVSSTDTQYF
TRBV20-1	TRBD2	TRBJ2-1	.	TGCAGTGCTAGAACCCCCCTAGCGGGAGGTCCCAATGAGCAGTTCTTC	CSARTPLAGGPNEQFF
TRBV12-3/TRBV12-4	TRBD2	TRBJ2-7	many	TGTGCCAGCAGTAGCGCTAGCGGGAGTCCACCCTACGAGCAGTACTTC	CASSSASGSPPYEQYF
TRBV20-1	TRBD2	TRBJ2-7	.	TGCAGTGCTACCAAAGTGGCTAGCGGTCTCTCCTACGAGCAGTACTTC	CSATKVASGLSYEQYF
TRBV7-9	TRBD2	TRBJ2-7	few	TGTGCCAGCAGCTTAGTGGGACTAGTCCACGAGCAGTACTTC	CASSLVGLVHEQYF
TRBV20-1	.	TRBJ2-2	many	TGCAGTGCTAGAAGCACCGGGGAGCTGTTTTTT	CSARSTGELFF
TRBV18	TRBD2	TRBJ2-1	few	TGTGCCAGCTCACCCAGTAGAGCGGGAGGGCCAGATGAGCAGTTCTTC	CASSPSRAGGPDEQFF
TRBV14	.	TRBJ2-5	.	TGTGCCAGCAGCCAAGACGGCAGAAGCCAAGAGACCCAGTACTTC	CASSQDGRSQETQYF
TRBV20-1	.	TRBJ2-7	few	TGCAGCCAACAGGGCCCCGGACGGGTGCAGTACTTC	CSQQGPGRVQYF